This T cell receptor (beta chain) was identified in a study of radiation and T cells in renal cell carcinoma. Some clones are missing from TCRdb's copy, which holds only in-frame ones; the method was immunoSEQ multiplex PCR. Of approximately 80,000 clones listed, roughly 87% were seen once; the top ten hold approximately 6%. Time point described: blood 4 weeks post-SBRT, at nephrectomy. Treatment meaning: 15 Gy SBRT to primary tumor, nephrectomy 4 weeks later. Germline V gene sequence: CDR1 KGHSH, CDR2 LQKENI. This CDR3 is 14 amino acids long. After removal of 8 bases from V and 2 bases from J, the junction contained 6 bases not matched to a gene.

Sample: blood, taken from a patient whose treatment included radiotherapy and nephrectomy. The origin of this receptor is a woman between 65 and 79 years old with renal cell carcinoma. The J gene is TRBJ2-1, the V gene TRBV18; TRBD1 matches 7 bases. CDR3 nucleotides: TGTGCCAGCCGAGGACAGGAAACCTACAATGAGCAGTTCTTC. This sequence encodes CASRGQETYNEQFF.